A selection of T cell receptor beta chains follows, all from one sample in a study of beta chain features in type 1 diabetes. TCRdb keeps only in-frame clones here, not all; method: immunoSEQ multiplex PCR. The profile shows hundreds of thousands of clones, about 14% of them singletons. The sample taken for sequencing was naive CD4+ T cells from blood. The source of these receptors is a man aged 18 to 29 with type 1 diabetes. The CDR3 runs from the conserved cysteine through the conserved F or W. The D gene is left open where the match is weak. Clone size appears in some rows only: once, few, many, or a class for an expanded clone.

clone size	D gene	J gene	V gene	CDR3 DNA	CDR3 protein
NA	TRBD2	TRBJ2-1	TRBV7-9	TGTGCCAGCAGTCAAAGCGGGGGAAATGAGCAGTTCTTC	CASSQSGGNEQFF
once	NA	TRBJ2-6	TRBV28	TGTGCCAGCAGAGGGGCCAGCTCTGGGGCCAACGTCCTGACTTTC	CASRGASSGANVLTF
few	NA	TRBJ2-6	TRBV10-3	TGTGCCATCAGTGAGTCACGAAACTCTGGGGCCAACGTCCTGACTTTC	CAISESRNSGANVLTF
NA	NA	TRBJ2-7	TRBV7-2	TGTGCCAGCAGCCCTTCGACCTACGAGCAGTACTTC	CASSPSTYEQYF
few	TRBD1	TRBJ1-6	TRBV6-1	TGTGCCAGCAGTGAAAGTCCCGGGACAGGGTATAATTCACCCCTCCACTTT	CASSESPGTGYNSPLHF
few	NA	TRBJ1-5	TRBV19	TGTGCCAGTAGTATAGGACCCTGGGCCTATCAGCCCCAGCATTTT	CASSIGPWAYQPQHF
NA	NA	TRBJ1-3	TRBV30	TGTGCCTGGAGCCAGGGGATCTCTGGAAACACCATATATTTT	CAWSQGISGNTIYF
few	TRBD1	TRBJ2-7	TRBV5-1	TGCGCCAGCAGCCTGTACTGGGGACAGGGGGTCTACGAGCAGTACTTC	CASSLYWGQGVYEQYF
NA	NA	TRBJ1-4	TRBV14	TGTGCCAGCAGCCCCGGTGGCGCTAATGCGGAAAAACTGTTTTTT	CASSPGGANAEKLFF
few	NA	TRBJ1-1	TRBV11-3	TGTGCCAGCAGCTTTACCCGCGACACTGAAGCTTTCTTT	CASSFTRDTEAFF
NA	NA	TRBJ2-5	TRBV2	TGTGCCAGCAGTGTTTCGCTAGCGTCGCAAGAGACCCAGTACTTC	CASSVSLASQETQYF
few	TRBD1	TRBJ2-7	TRBV10-3	TGTGCCATCAGGCCTCAGGGGGCGGCCTACGAGCAGTACTTC	CAIRPQGAAYEQYF
NA	TRBD1	TRBJ2-5	TRBV20-1	TGCAGTGCGAACAGGGGGGAGACCCAGTACTTC	CSANRGETQYF